Presented here are 14 T cell receptor beta chains from one specimen sequenced in a study of CD8+ T cells in alopecia areata. Treatment here: oral pan-JAK inhibitor, 5-10 mg twice daily. RNA was extracted and reverse transcribed into cDNA as the sequencing template. Sequencing was performed with immunoSEQ multiplex PCR; in TCRdb, only in-frame clones are kept and a portion is missing. Counted here are 110,000 to 150,000 clones, 45% to 60% occurring once; the ten biggest clones make up approximately 16%. The source was CD8+ T cells sorted from blood, collected at week 4, from a patient treated with tofacitinib. The receptor set was obtained from a human donor with alopecia areata.

This clone was seen a handful of times. The rearrangement uses TRBV4-1 and TRBJ1-1; a possible D gene is TRBD1 (5 bases). The CDR3 sequence is 14 residues long. The V end lost 3 bases, the J end lost 2 bases, and 10 bases lay between the germline ends. Per the germline V gene, CDR1 is MGHRA and CDR2 is YSYEKL. DNA for the CDR3: TGCGCCAGCAGCCAGGACACAAGAAACACTGAAGCTTTCTTT. This sequence encodes CASSQDTRNTEAFF.

The V call is TRBV2, the J call TRBJ2-7; 10 bases line up with TRBD2. The CDR3 totals 14 residues. Unmatched junction bases numbered 8, after V lost 6 bases and J lost 6 bases. Germline V gene sequence: CDR1 SNHLY, CDR2 FYNNEI. CDR3 region: CASRDSGGNREQYF. In DNA form, the CDR3 reads TGTGCCAGCAGGGATAGCGGGGGGAACCGCGAGCAGTACTTC.

The gene calls are TRBV7-3 and TRBJ1-1; a possible D gene is TRBD1 (5 bases). Germline CDR1 and CDR2: SGHTA and FQGTGA. Trimming removed 0 bases at V and 4 bases at J, with 12 bases between. The CDR3 is made up of 15 amino acids. The CDR3 nucleotides read TGTGCCAGCAGCTTAACTTCAGCAGGGCCCACTGAAGCTTTCTTT. Translated, it gives CASSLTSAGPTEAFF.

The genes are TRBV27 and TRBJ1-1, with unresolved D. V lost 0 bases and J lost 7, with 12 bases in between. CDR1 and CDR2 (germline): MNHEY, SMNVEV (reference sequence). The CDR3 is 14 amino acids. The CDR3 sequence: CASSLSGRNGEAFF. Written as DNA, the CDR3 is TGTGCCAGCAGTTTATCCGGCAGGAACGGTGAAGCTTTCTTT.

This clone was seen a handful of times. The gene calls are TRBV5-1 and TRBJ2-3; D remains unclear. Trimming pared 0 bases from V and 0 bases from J, leaving 8 bases between. CDR1 and CDR2 from the germline V gene are SGHRS and YFSETQ. CDR3 size: 15 residues. The CDR3 sequence: CASSLVPASTDTQYF. The CDR3, as DNA: TGCGCCAGCAGCTTGGTGCCAGCTAGCACAGATACGCAGTATTTT.

The CDR3 protein is CASTHREKVSYEQYF. The DNA for the CDR3 is TGTGCCAGCACTCACAGGGAAAAGGTGTCCTACGAGCAGTACTTC. V usage is TRBV2 and J usage is TRBJ2-7, with D tentatively TRBD1 (6 bases). Trimming stripped 7 bases from V and 1 base from J, with 17 bases between. From germline, CDR1 is SNHLY and CDR2 FYNNEI. This CDR3 spans 15 amino acids.

This chain links TRBV13 with TRBJ2-2, with 8 bases lining up with TRBD2. The junction had 14 bases not matched to a gene; V was cut back by 5 bases and J by 0 bases. Germline CDR1 and CDR2: PRHDT and FYEKMQ (reference sequence). The CDR3 runs to 19 residues. The CDR3 reads CASSPAGSGDYANTGELFF. The DNA of the CDR3 is TGTGCCAGCAGCCCGGCGGGTAGCGGGGACTACGCGAACACCGGGGAGCTGTTTTTT.

This clone came up a few times. The chain recombines TRBV4-1 with TRBJ2-7, with 9 nucleotides matching TRBD1. V trimming: 3 bases; J trimming: 2 bases; junction bases outside the gene matches: 5. Germline CDR1 and CDR2: MGHRA and YSYEKL. The CDR3 has 15 residues. CDR3 bases: TGCGCCAGCAGCCAGCTTACAGGGGGCCCCTACGAGCAGTACTTC. Protein sequence: CASSQLTGGPYEQYF.

CDR3 protein: CSAWTDDNQPQHF. The CDR3, as DNA: TGCAGCGCCTGGACAGACGACAATCAGCCCCAGCATTTT. This chain joins TRBV29-1 and TRBJ1-5; maybe TRBD1 (6 bases). The germline CDR1 and CDR2 sequences are SQVTM and ANQGSEA. V was pared by 7 bases and J by 3 bases, with 13 bases between. This CDR3 comprises 13 residues.

This chain links TRBV5-1 with TRBJ1-2; 7 bases align to TRBD1. The germline gives CDR1 SGHRS, CDR2 YFSETQ. J was trimmed by 6 bases and V by 0 bases; bases with no gene match: 5. The CDR3 consists of 14 residues. This CDR3 reads CASSLGTGRDGYTF. CDR3 DNA: TGCGCCAGCAGCTTGGGGACAGGACGGGATGGCTACACCTTC.

A few counts support this clone. This chain uses TRBV7-9 with TRBJ2-7; D possibly corresponds to TRBD1 (6 bases). Germline V lookup: CDR1 SEHNR, CDR2 FQNEAQ (reference sequence). The CDR3 covers 12 residues. V was shortened by 6 bases and J by 6 bases, with 12 bases between the two germline ends. The CDR3 here is CASRPDRREQYF. DNA for the CDR3: TGTGCCAGCAGACCCGACAGGCGCGAGCAGTACTTC.

About this clone itself: An end of the junction differs from the germline gene, which may be a read error. Distinct nucleotide sequences in the sample also encode this CDR3. The chain has TRBV29-1 and TRBJ2-5; D remains unclear. There are 12 residues in the CDR3. Germline loops: CDR1 SQVTM, CDR2 ANQGSEA. The chain's CDR3 is CSVEELPETQYF. The DNA for the CDR3 is TGCAGTGTTGAAGAACTCCCCGAGACCCAGTACTTC.

This rearrangement joins TRBV10-3 to TRBJ2-3, with D possibly being TRBD1 (6 bases). Trimming stripped 4 bases from V and 4 bases from J, with 15 bases between. Germline CDR1 is ENHRY and CDR2 is SYGVKD. This CDR3 contains 15 residues. CDR3 DNA: TGTGCCATCAGTGCGGCAGGGGAATCACCAGATACGCAGTATTTT. It specifies CAISAAGESPDTQYF.

V gene TRBV30 combines with J gene TRBJ2-7, with D maybe TRBD1 (6 bases). CDR1 and CDR2 (germline): GTSNPN, SVGIG (reference sequence). The CDR3 covers 15 residues. The V end lost 0 bases, the J end lost 0 bases, and 12 bases lay between the germline ends. The chain's CDR3 is CAWSVPRGSSYEQYF. For the CDR3, the DNA is TGTGCCTGGAGTGTACCCAGGGGCAGCTCCTACGAGCAGTACTTC.